The 6 T cell receptor beta chains listed next were all sequenced from one sample in a study of T cells after yellow fever vaccination. TCRdb passed the 5' RACE reads through MiXCR, listing each CDR3 protein once. The sample yields 65,000 to 90,000 distinct CDR3 sequences, 10% to 15% seen once. The material was CD8+ T cells not binding an NS4B(214-222) dextramer, sorted from PBMCs, obtained approximately 22 days after the first yellow fever vaccination. These receptors all come from a man younger than 35 who received the YFV17D yellow fever vaccine.

V and J are TRBV2 and TRBJ1-3; a possible D gene is TRBD1 (6 bases). The CDR3 has 14 residues. The germline V and J ends were trimmed by 7 bases and 0 bases, with 10 bases remaining between them. Germline CDR1 reads SNHLY; CDR2 reads FYNNEI. The CDR3 reads CASIGGHSGNTIYF. The CDR3, as DNA: TGTGCCAGCATTGGGGGCCACTCTGGAAACACCATATATTTT.

This clonotype has only a few counts. V usage is TRBV20-1 and J usage is TRBJ1-2; 9 positions agree with TRBD1. Trimming took 4 bases from V and 4 from J; bases not matched to a gene: 7. The CDR3 contains 14 residues. CDR1 DFQATT and CDR2 SNEGSKA come from the germline V gene (reference sequence). CDR3 sequence: CSATRTGVGYGYTF. The DNA for the CDR3 is TGCAGTGCTACCCGGACAGGGGTTGGCTATGGCTACACCTTC.

This clonotype was seen a handful of times. J is TRBJ1-4 and V is TRBV6-1; the D is unclear. The V end was cut by 4 bases, the J end by 8 bases, with 17 bases between. The CDR3 sequence is 15 residues long. Germline V gene data show CDR1 as MNHNS and CDR2 as SASEGT. The CDR3 coding sequence is TGTGCCAGCAGTGCCCGGACTGACCTAGGGGAAAAACTGTTTTTT. This gives the protein CASSARTDLGEKLFF.

A few counts support this clonotype. The genes are TRBV12-3 or TRBV12-4 and TRBJ2-3; D is possibly TRBD2 (6 bases). V dropped 6 bases and J dropped 5 bases, with 15 bases sitting between them. The CDR3 length is 14 residues. Here the CDR3 DNA reads TGTGCCAGCAGACCCGCCTCGGGGGAAGATACGCAGTATTTT. Translating it yields CASRPASGEDTQYF.

This chain uses TRBV14 with TRBJ2-5; TRBD2 is a possible D gene (5 bases). Trimming cost V 0 bases and J 4 bases, with 18 bases left between them. CDR1 SGHDN and CDR2 FVKESK come from the germline V gene. There are 17 residues in the CDR3. The CDR3 DNA sequence: TGTGCCAGCAGCCAAGATAGGAAGAGGGAGTTGCGAGAGACCCAGTACTTC. It encodes CASSQDRKRELRETQYF.

This clonotype was observed a few times. The chain links TRBV28 to TRBJ1-2; D is uncertain. Trimming shortened V by 5 bases and J by 4 bases, and 17 bases separated the two germline ends. Germline lookup yields CDR1 MDHEN and CDR2 SYDVKM. CDR3 length: 15 amino acids. CDR3 DNA sequence: TGTGCCAGCAGTCCACAAGCCGGCGTCGTCTATGGCTACACCTTC. Amino acid sequence: CASSPQAGVVYGYTF.